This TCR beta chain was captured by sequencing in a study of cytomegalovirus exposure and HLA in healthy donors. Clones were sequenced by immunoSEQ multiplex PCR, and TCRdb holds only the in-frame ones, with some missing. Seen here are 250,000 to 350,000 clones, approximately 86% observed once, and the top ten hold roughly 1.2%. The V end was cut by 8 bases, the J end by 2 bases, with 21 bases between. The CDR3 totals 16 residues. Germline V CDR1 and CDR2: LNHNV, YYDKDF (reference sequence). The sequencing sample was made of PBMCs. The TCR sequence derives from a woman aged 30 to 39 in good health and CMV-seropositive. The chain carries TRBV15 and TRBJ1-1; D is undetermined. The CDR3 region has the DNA TGTGCCACCGCTTCTCTTTTGAGGGCGGGTAACACTGAAGCTTTCTTT. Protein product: CATASLLRAGNTEAFF. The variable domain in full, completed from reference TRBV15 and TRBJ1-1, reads DAMVIQNPRYQVTQFGKPVTLSCSQTLNHNVMYWYQQKSSQAPKLLFHYYDKDFNNEADTPDNFQSRRPNTSFCFLDIRSPGLGDTAMYLCATASLLRAGNTEAFFGQGTRLTVV.